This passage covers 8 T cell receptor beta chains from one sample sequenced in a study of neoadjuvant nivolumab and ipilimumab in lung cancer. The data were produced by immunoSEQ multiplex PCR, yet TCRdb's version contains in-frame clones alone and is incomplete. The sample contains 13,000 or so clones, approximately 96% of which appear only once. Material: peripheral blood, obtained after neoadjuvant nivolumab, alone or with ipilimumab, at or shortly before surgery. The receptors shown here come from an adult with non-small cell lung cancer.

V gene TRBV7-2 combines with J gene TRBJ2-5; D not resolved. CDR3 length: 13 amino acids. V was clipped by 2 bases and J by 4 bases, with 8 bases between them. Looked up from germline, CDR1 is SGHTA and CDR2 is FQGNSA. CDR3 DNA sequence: TGTGCCAGCAGCTTACCATGGGGAGAGACCCAGTACTTC. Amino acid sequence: CASSLPWGETQYF.

The CDR3 bases are TGTGCCAGCAGCTTGATTGAAACTAGCGCCCAAGAGACCCAGTACTTC. Protein sequence: CASSLIETSAQETQYF. The genes are TRBV5-6 and TRBJ2-5; 7 positions agree with TRBD2. The CDR3 loop spans 16 amino acids. V was clipped by 1 base and J by 1 base; unmatched bases: 7. From germline, CDR1 is SGHDT and CDR2 YYEEEE.

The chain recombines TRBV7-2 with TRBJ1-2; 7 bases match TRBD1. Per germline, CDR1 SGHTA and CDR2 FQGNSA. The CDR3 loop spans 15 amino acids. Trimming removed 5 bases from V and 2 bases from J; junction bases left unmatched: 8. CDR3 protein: CASSPRRTGNYGYTF. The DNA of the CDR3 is TGTGCCAGCAGCCCTCGTCGGACAGGCAACTATGGCTACACCTTC.

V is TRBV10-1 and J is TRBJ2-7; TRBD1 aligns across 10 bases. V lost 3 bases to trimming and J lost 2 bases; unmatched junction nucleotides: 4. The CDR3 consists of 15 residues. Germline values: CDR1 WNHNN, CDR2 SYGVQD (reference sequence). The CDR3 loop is CASSDHGTGAYEQYF. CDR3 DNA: TGCGCCAGCAGTGACCACGGGACAGGGGCCTACGAGCAGTACTTC.

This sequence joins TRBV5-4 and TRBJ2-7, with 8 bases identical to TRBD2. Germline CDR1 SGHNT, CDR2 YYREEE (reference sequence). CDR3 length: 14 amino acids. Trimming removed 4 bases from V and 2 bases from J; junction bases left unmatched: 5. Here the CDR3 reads CASSPGLVTYEQYF. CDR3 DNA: TGTGCCAGCAGCCCGGGACTAGTCACCTACGAGCAGTACTTC.

The CDR3 here is CASSHWAREDEAFF. The CDR3 region has the DNA TGCGCCAGCAGCCATTGGGCCAGGGAGGATGAAGCTTTCTTT. The rearrangement links TRBV4-1 to TRBJ1-1, with D perhaps matching TRBD1 (5 bases). V lost 3 bases and J lost 7, with 15 bases in between. The CDR3 length is 14 residues. Germline CDR1 is MGHRA and CDR2 is YSYEKL.

The CDR3 bases are TGTGCCAGCAGCCCTCAATCCGGGACAGCTGGGGCCAACGTCCTGACTTTC. Amino acids: CASSPQSGTAGANVLTF. This chain links TRBV5-5 with TRBJ2-6; 7 bases map to TRBD1. J was trimmed by 2 bases and V by 4 bases; bases with no gene match: 9. This CDR3 has 17 amino acids. Germline-derived CDR1 and CDR2 are SGHKS and YYEKEE (reference sequence). The full variable domain, rest sourced from reference TRBV5-5 and TRBJ2-6, is DAGVTQSPTHLIKTRGQQVTLRCSPISGHKSVSWYQQVLGQGPQFIFQYYEKEERGRGNFPDRFSARQFPNYSSELNVNALLLGDSALYLCASSPQSGTAGANVLTFGAGSRLTVL.

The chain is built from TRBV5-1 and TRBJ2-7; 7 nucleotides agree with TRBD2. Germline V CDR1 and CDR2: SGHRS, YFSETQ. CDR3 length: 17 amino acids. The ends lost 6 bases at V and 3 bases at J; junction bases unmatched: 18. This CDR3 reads CASNPGAGGGKDYEQYF. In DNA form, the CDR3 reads TGCGCCAGCAACCCGGGAGCTGGGGGGGGGAAGGACTACGAGCAGTACTTC. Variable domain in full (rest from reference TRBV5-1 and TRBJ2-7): KAGVTQTPRYLIKTRGQQVTLSCSPISGHRSVSWYQQTPGQGLQFLFEYFSETQRNKGNFPGRFSGRQFSNSRSEMNVSTLELGDSALYLCASNPGAGGGKDYEQYFGPGTRLTVT.